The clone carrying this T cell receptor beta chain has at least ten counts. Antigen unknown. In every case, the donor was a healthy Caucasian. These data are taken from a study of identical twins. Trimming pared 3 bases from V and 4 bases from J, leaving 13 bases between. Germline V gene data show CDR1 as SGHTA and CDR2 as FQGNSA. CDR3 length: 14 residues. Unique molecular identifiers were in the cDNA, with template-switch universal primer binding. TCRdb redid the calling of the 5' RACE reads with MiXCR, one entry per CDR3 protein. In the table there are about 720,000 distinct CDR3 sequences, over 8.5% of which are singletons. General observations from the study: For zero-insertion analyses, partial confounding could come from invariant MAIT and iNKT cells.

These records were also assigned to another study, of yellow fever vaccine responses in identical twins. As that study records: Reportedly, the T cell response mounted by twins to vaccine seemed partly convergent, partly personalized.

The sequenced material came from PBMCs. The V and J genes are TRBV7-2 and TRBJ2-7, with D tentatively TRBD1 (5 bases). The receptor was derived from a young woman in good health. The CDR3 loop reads CASSFFDSNYEQYF. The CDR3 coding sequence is TGTGCCAGCAGCTTCTTCGACAGCAATTACGAGCAGTACTTC.